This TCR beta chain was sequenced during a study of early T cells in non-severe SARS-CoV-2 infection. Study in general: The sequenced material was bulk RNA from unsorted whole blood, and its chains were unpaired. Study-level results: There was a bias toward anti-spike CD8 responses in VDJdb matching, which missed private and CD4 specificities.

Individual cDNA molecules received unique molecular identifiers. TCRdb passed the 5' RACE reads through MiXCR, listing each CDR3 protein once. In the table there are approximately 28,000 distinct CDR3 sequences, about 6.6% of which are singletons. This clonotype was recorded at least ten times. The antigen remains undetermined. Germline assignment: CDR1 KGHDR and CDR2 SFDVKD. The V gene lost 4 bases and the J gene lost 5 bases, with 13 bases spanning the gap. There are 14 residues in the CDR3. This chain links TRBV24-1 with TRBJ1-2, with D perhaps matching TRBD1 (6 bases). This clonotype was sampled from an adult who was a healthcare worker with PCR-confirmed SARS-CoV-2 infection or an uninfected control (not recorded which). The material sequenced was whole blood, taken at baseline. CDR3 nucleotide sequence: TGTGCCACCAGTGACACGACAGGCCCATATGGCTACACCTTC. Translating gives CATSDTTGPYGYTF.